The source of this TCR beta chain is a study of T cell repertoires in cytomegalovirus infection. Overall study: Public TCR beta signatures provided an indication of both CMV infection and a matching HLA type. Study-level results: People with CMV and the relevant HLA were identified by cumulative public TCR beta family frequency. The ex vivo response was dominated by HLA-C-restricted CMV-specific TCR beta clonotypes.

About this clonotype: Its antigen is currently unknown.

One entry per CDR3 protein, called by TCRdb with MiXCR from the reads. The table records approximately 600,000 distinct CDR3 sequences, almost 40% of them present only once. The CDR3 contains 13 residues. V gave up 3 bases and J gave up 10 bases; unmatched junction bases: 9. Germline V CDR1 and CDR2: SGHRS, YFSETQ. This clonotype was obtained from a human donor in good health (CMV status not recorded). Some clones in this sample may be carry-over from other donors' samples. Sequencing used cultured PBMCs, obtained from culture after CMV antigen stimulation. The genes are TRBV5-1 and TRBJ1-1, with 7 bases identical to TRBD1. CDR3 protein: CASSSVRQGGAFF. The DNA for the CDR3 is TGCGCCAGCAGCTCCGTCCGACAGGGTGGAGCTTTCTTT.